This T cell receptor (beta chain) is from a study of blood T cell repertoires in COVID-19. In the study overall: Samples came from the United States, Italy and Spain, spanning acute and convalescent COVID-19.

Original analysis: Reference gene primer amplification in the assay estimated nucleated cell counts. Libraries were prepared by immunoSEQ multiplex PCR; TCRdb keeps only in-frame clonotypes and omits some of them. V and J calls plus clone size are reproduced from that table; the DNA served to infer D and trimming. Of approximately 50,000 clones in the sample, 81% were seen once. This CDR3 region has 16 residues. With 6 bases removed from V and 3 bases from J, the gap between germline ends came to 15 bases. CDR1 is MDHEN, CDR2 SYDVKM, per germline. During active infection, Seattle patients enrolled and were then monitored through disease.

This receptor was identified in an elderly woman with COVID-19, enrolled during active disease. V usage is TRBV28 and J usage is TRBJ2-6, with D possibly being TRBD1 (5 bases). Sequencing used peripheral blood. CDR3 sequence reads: CASRQGGAVGANVLTF. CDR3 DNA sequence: TGTGCCAGCAGGCAGGGCGGCGCGGTTGGGGCCAACGTCCTGACTTTC.